The clone carrying this T cell receptor (beta chain) was recorded at least ten times. Its antigen is currently unknown. V gave up 1 base and J gave up 7 bases, with 8 bases separating them. CDR3 length: 13 amino acids. The germline CDR1 and CDR2 sequences are SGHVS and FQNEAQ. The data are from a study of early T cells in non-severe SARS-CoV-2 infection. On the study more broadly: Chains stayed unpaired after sequencing of bulk RNA from unsorted whole blood.

Broader study findings: Reliance on VDJdb matching favored anti-spike CD8 responses; private and CD4 specificities were missed.

As part of library construction, unique molecular identifiers were attached to individual cDNA molecules. TCRdb analysed the 5' RACE reads with MiXCR anew, one entry per CDR3 protein. The data hold fewer than 35,000 distinct CDR3 sequences, with approximately 6% observed a single time. The source is an adult who was a healthcare worker with PCR-confirmed SARS-CoV-2 infection or an uninfected control (not recorded which). The source material was whole blood. The chain recombines TRBV7-8 with TRBJ1-5; D uncertain. CDR3 DNA: TGTGCCAGCAGCTTAGTCGATTGGCAGCCCCAGCATTTT. Translating gives CASSLVDWQPQHF. The variable domain in full, with the rest retrieved from reference TRBV7-8 and TRBJ1-5, is GAGVSQSPRYKVAKRGQDVALRCDPISGHVSLFWYQQALGQGPEFLTYFQNEAQLDKSGLPSDRFFAERPEGSVSTLKIQRTQQEDSAVYLCASSLVDWQPQHFGDGTRLSIL.